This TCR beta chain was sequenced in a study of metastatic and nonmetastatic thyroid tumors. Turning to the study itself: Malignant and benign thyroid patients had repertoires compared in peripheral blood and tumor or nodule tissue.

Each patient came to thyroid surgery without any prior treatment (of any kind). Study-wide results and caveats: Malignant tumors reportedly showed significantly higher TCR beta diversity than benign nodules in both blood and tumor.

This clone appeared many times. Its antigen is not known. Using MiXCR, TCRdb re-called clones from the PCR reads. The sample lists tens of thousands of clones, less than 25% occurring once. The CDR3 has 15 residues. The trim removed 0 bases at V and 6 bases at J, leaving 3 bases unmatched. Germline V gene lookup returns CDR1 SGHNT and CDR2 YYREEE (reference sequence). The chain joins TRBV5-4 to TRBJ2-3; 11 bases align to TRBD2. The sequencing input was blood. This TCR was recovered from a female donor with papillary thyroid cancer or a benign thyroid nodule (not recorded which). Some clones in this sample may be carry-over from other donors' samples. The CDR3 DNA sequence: TGTGCCAGCAGCTTGGCACTAGCGGGGGTGGATACGCAGTATTTT. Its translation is CASSLALAGVDTQYF.